The clone carrying this T cell receptor beta chain was observed a handful of times. CDR1 and CDR2 from the germline V gene are SGHRS and YFSETQ. This CDR3 contains 15 residues. Trimming took off 5 bases at V and 3 bases at J, with 18 bases between the two ends. The sample comes from a study of T-cell memory formation after mild COVID-19. TCRdb analysed the 5' RACE reads with MiXCR anew, one entry per CDR3 protein. The data hold around 510,000 distinct CDR3 sequences, with less than 25% observed a single time. The sequence was obtained from an adult woman who had mild COVID-19 (a few samples of this study predate the infection). Cell type and time point are not known. Sequencing was done on a sample of PBMCs or a T cell subset sorted from them (not recorded which). The chain recombines TRBV5-1 with TRBJ2-7; possibly TRBD1 for D (6 bases). The CDR3 loop reads CASSVPRGDLYEQYF. CDR3 DNA sequence: TGCGCCAGCAGTGTCCCCAGGGGTGATCTCTACGAGCAGTACTTC. Filled out from reference TRBV5-1 and TRBJ2-7, the complete variable domain reads KAGVTQTPRYLIKTRGQQVTLSCSPISGHRSVSWYQQTPGQGLQFLFEYFSETQRNKGNFPGRFSGRQFSNSRSEMNVSTLELGDSALYLCASSVPRGDLYEQYFGPGTRLTVT.